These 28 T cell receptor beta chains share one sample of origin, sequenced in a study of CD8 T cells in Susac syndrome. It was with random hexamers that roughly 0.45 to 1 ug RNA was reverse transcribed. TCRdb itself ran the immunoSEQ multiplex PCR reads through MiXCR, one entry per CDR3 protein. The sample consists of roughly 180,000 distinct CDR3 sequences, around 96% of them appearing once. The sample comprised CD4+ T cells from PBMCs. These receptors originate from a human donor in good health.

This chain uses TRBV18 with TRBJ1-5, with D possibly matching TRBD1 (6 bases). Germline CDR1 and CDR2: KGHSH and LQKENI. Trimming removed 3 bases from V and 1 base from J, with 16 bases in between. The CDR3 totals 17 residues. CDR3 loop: CASSPGQGLGSNQPQHF. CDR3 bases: TGTGCCAGCTCACCTGGCCAGGGGTTGGGAAGCAATCAGCCCCAGCATTTT.

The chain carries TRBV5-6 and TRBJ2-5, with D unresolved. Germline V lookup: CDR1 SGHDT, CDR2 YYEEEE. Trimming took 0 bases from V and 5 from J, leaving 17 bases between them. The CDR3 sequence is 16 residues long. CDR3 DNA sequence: TGTGCCAGCAGCTTGGCCGTGGGAACCATTGGGGAGACCCAGTACTTC. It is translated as CASSLAVGTIGETQYF.

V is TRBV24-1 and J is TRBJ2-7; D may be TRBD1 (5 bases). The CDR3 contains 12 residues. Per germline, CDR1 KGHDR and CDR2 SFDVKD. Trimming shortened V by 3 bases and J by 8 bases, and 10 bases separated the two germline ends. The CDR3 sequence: CATSDQNRKQYF. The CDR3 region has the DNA TGTGCCACCAGTGATCAAAACAGGAAGCAGTACTTC.

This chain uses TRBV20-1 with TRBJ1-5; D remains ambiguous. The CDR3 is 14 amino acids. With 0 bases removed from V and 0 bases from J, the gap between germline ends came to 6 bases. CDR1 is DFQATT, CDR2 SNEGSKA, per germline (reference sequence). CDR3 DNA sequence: TGCAGTGCTAGAGAGGGCATTAGCAATCAGCCCCAGCATTTT. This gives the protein CSAREGISNQPQHF.

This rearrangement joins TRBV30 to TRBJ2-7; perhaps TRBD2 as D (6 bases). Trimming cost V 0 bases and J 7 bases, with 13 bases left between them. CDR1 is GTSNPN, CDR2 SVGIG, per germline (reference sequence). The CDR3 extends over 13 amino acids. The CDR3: CAWSVQGGGEQYF. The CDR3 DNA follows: TGTGCCTGGAGTGTACAAGGAGGAGGGGAGCAGTACTTC.

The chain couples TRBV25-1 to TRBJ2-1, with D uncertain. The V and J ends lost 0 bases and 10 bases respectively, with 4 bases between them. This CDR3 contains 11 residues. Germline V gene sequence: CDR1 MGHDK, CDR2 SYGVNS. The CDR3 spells CASSEYREQFF. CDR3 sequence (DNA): TGTGCCAGCAGTGAATACAGGGAGCAGTTCTTC.

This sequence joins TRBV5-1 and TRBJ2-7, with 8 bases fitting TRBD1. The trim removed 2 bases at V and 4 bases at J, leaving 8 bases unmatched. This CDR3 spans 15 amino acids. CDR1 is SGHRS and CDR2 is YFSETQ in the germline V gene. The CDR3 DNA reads TGCGCCAGCAGCTTATGGACAGGGCTTGGGTACGAGCAGTACTTC. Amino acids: CASSLWTGLGYEQYF.

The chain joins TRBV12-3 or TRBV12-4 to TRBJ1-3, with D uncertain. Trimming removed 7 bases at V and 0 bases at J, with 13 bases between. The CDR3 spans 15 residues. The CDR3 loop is CASTSWIGSGNTIYF. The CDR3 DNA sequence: TGTGCCAGCACCTCGTGGATAGGCTCTGGAAACACCATATATTTT.

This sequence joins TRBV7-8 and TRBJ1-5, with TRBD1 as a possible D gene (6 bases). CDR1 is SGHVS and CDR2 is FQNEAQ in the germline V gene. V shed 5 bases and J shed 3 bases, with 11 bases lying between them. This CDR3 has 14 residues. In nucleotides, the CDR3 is TGTGCCAGCAGCGACAGGAATTCCAATCAGCCCCAGCATTTT. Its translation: CASSDRNSNQPQHF.

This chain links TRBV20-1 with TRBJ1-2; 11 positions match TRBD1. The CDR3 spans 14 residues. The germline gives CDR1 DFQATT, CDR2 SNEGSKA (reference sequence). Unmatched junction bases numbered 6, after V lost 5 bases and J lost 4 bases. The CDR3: CSADPGTGGYGYTF. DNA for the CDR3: TGCAGTGCTGACCCCGGGACAGGGGGCTATGGCTACACCTTC.

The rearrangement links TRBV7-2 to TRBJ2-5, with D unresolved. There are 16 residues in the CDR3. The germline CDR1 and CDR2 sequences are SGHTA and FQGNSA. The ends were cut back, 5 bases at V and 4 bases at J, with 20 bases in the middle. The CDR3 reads CASSPSSTIGGETQYF. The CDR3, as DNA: TGTGCCAGCAGCCCCTCCTCGACCATTGGCGGAGAGACCCAGTACTTC.

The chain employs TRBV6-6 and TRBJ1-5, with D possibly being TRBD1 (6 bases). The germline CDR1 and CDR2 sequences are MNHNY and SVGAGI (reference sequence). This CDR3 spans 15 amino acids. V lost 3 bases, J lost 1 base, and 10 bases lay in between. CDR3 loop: CASSYSGGSNQPQHF. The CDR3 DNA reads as TGTGCCAGCAGTTATTCGGGGGGCAGCAATCAGCCCCAGCATTTT.

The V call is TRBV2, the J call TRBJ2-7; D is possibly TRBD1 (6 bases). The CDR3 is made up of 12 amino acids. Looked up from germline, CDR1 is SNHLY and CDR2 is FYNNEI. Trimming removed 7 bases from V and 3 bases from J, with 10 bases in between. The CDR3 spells CASTAGDYEQYF. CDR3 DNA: TGTGCCAGCACTGCAGGGGACTACGAGCAGTACTTC.

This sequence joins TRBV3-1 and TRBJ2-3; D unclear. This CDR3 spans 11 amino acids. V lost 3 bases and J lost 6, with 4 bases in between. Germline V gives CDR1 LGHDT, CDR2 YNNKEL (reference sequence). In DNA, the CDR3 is TGTGCCAGCAGCCAGCGGGATACGCAGTATTTT. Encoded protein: CASSQRDTQYF.

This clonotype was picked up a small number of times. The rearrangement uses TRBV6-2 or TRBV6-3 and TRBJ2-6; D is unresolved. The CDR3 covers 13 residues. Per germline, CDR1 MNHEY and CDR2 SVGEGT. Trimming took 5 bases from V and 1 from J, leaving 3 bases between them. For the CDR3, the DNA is TGTGCCAGCAGTAATTCTGGGGCCAACGTCCTGACTTTC. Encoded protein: CASSNSGANVLTF.

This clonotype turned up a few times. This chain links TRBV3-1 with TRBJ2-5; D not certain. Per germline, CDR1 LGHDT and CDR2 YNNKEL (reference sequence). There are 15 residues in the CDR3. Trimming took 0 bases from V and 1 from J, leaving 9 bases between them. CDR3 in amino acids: CASSQDTATQETQYF. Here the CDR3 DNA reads TGTGCCAGCAGCCAAGATACCGCCACCCAAGAGACCCAGTACTTC.

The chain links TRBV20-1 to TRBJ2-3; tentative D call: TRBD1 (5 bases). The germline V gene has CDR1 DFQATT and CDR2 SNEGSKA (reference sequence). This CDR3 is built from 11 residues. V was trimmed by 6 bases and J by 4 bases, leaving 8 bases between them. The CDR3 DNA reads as TGCAGTGCAGGGGAAGCAGATACGCAGTATTTT. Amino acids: CSAGEADTQYF.

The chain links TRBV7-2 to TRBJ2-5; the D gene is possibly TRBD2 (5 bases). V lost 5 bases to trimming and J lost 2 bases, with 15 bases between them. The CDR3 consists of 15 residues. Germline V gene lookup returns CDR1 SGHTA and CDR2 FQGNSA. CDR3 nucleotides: TGTGCCAGCAGCGACTGGGAGCCACCGCAAGAGACCCAGTACTTC. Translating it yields CASSDWEPPQETQYF.

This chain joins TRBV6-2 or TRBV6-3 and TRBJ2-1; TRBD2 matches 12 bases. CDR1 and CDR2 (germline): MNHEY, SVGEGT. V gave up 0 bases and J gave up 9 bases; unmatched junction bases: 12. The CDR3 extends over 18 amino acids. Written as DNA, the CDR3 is TGTGCCAGCAGTTACTCGAAATGGGGACTAGCGGGCTTAAGTGAGCAGTTCTTC. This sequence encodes CASSYSKWGLAGLSEQFF.

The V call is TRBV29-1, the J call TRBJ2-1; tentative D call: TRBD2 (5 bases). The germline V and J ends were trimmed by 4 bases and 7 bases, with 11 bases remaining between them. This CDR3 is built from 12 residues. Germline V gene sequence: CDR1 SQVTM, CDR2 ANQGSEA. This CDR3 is CSVVRGFNEQFF. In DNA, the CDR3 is TGCAGCGTTGTTAGAGGGTTTAATGAGCAGTTCTTC.

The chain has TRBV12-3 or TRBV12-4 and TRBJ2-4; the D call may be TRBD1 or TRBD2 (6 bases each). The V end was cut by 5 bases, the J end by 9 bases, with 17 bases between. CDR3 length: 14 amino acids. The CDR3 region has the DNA TGTGCCAGCAGTAAGGGGGGCTGGGATCCCATTCAGTACTTC. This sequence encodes CASSKGGWDPIQYF.

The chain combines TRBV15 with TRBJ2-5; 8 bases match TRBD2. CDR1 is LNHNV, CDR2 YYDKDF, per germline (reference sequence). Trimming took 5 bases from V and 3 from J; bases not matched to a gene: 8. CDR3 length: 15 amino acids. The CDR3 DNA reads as TGTGCCACCAGCGGGGGACTAGTTGGCAAAGAGACCCAGTACTTC. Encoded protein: CATSGGLVGKETQYF.

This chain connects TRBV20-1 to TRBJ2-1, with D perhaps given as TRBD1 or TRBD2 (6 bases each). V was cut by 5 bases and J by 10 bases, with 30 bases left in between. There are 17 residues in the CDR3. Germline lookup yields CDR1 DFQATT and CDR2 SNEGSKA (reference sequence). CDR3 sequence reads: CSARSGTSGRSGREQFF. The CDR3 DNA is TGCAGTGCTCGATCCGGGACAAGCGGGCGATCAGGACGGGAGCAGTTCTTC.

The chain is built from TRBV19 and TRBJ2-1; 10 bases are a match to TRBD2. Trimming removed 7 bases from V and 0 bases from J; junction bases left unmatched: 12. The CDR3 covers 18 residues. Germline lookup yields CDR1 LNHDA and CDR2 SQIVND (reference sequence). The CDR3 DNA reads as TGTGCCAGTACCGACCCCGCGGCTAGCGGGAGCTCCTACAATGAGCAGTTCTTC. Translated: CASTDPAASGSSYNEQFF.

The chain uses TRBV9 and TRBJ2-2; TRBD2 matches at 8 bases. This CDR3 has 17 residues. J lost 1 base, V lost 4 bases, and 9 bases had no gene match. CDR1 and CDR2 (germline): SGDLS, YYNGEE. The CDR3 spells CASSLSGGTRNTGELFF. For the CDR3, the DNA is TGTGCCAGCAGCCTCTCGGGCGGGACTAGGAACACCGGGGAGCTGTTTTTT. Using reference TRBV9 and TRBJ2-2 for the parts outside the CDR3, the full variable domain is DSGVTQTPKHLITATGQRVTLRCSPRSGDLSVYWYQQSLDQGLQFLIQYYNGEERAKGNILERFSAQQFPDLHSELNLSSLELGDSALYFCASSLSGGTRNTGELFFGEGSRLTVL.

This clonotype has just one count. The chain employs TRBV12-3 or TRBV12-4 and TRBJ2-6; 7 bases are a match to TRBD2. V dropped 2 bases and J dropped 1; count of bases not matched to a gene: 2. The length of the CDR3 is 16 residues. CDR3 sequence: CASSLSAGSGANVLTF. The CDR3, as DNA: TGTGCCAGCAGTTTATCAGCGGGATCTGGGGCCAACGTCCTGACTTTC.

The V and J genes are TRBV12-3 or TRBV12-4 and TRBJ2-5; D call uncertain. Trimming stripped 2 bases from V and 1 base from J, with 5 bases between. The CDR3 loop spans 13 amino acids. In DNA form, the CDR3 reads TGTGCCAGCAGTTTAAGGACCCAAGAGACCCAGTACTTC. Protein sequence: CASSLRTQETQYF.

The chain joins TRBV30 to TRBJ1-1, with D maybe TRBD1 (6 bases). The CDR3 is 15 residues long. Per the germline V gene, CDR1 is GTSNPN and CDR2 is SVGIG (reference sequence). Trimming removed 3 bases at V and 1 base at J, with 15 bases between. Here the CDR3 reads CAWRTQGGQNTEAFF. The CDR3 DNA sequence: TGTGCCTGGAGGACACAAGGGGGGCAGAACACTGAAGCTTTCTTT.